This T cell receptor beta chain stems from a study of identical twins. TCRdb analysed the 5' RACE reads with MiXCR anew, one entry per CDR3 protein. This table holds 400,000 to 650,000 distinct CDR3 sequences, 20% to 25% found once. With 9 bases removed from V and 10 bases from J, the gap between germline ends came to 18 bases. This CDR3 comprises 13 residues. The V gene's germline CDR1 is KGHDR and CDR2 SFDVKD. The sample was also linked to a second study, of T cells expressing NK-cell markers.

This rearrangement joins TRBV24-1 to TRBJ2-1, with D possibly called TRBD1 or TRBD2 (5 bases each). Sequenced sample: CD4+ T cells sorted from blood. The sequence was obtained from a woman under 30 in good health. The chain's CDR3 is CATSPIGGREQFF. The CDR3 nucleotides read TGTGCCACCTCGCCTATTGGGGGTAGGGAGCAGTTCTTC.